Below are 17 T cell receptor beta chains sequenced from a single sample in a study of T cell repertoires in cytomegalovirus infection. TCRdb reprocessed the reads via MiXCR and lists one record per CDR3 protein. The repertoire holds more than 500,000 distinct CDR3 sequences, with approximately 16% as singletons. Source material: CD8+ T cells from PBMCs. These receptors all come from a human donor in good health (CMV status not recorded). Some clones in this sample may be carry-over from other donors' samples.

This clonotype appeared many times. The rearrangement uses TRBV7-2 and TRBJ2-1, with D unclear. The ends were cut back, 1 base at V and 7 bases at J, with 14 bases in the middle. Per germline, CDR1 SGHTA and CDR2 FQGNSA. The CDR3 has 15 residues. CDR3 coding DNA: TGTGCCAGCAGCTTAGAGGCTCAGCGAGGAAATGAGCAGTTCTTC. It encodes CASSLEAQRGNEQFF.

In its sample, this clonotype was seen many times. This chain links TRBV6-1 with TRBJ2-7; 13 bases map to TRBD2. This CDR3 is 15 amino acids long. CDR1 is MNHNS, CDR2 SASEGT, per germline. V dropped 8 bases and J dropped 5; count of bases not matched to a gene: 9. The CDR3 DNA sequence: TGTGCCAGCCGAGCTCGGACTAGCGGGAGTCACGAGCAGTACTTC. Translation gives CASRARTSGSHEQYF.

This clonotype was seen repeatedly, ten times or more. This chain joins TRBV10-3 and TRBJ2-7; D is possibly TRBD2 (6 bases). Trimming cost V 3 bases and J 2 bases, with 14 bases left between them. The length of the CDR3 is 15 residues. The germline V gene has CDR1 ENHRY and CDR2 SYGVKD. CDR3 protein: CAISEGTSTPYEQYF. The CDR3 DNA reads TGTGCCATCAGTGAAGGGACTTCAACTCCCTACGAGCAGTACTTC.

Only a few counts were recorded for this clonotype. The chain recombines TRBV27 with TRBJ2-2; D is ambiguous. With 7 bases removed from V and 7 bases from J, the gap between germline ends came to 19 bases. CDR3 length equals 15 residues. Germline CDR1 is MNHEY and CDR2 is SMNVEV (reference sequence). In nucleotides, the CDR3 is TGTGCCAGCATCTCGAAAGTACCCTTTGGCGGGGAGCTGTTTTTT. It is translated as CASISKVPFGGELFF.

This clonotype was counted between two and nine times. The chain couples TRBV27 to TRBJ1-1, with a tentative D call TRBD1 (5 bases). The CDR3 covers 15 residues. Germline CDR1 MNHEY, CDR2 SMNVEV (reference sequence). V gave up 5 bases and J gave up 3 bases, with 16 bases separating them. CDR3 loop: CASSPPGKLDTEAFF. For the CDR3, the DNA is TGTGCCAGCAGTCCACCAGGGAAATTGGACACTGAAGCTTTCTTT.

Only a few counts were recorded for this clonotype. The rearrangement uses TRBV20-1 and TRBJ2-3, with TRBD2 identical over 12 bases. This CDR3 has 22 residues. Unmatched junction bases numbered 19, after V lost 0 bases and J lost 0 bases. Per germline, CDR1 DFQATT and CDR2 SNEGSKA (reference sequence). CDR3 bases: TGCAGTGCTAGAGATACCTCTCCCTCTCTAGCGGGAGGGTTTACTAGCACAGATACGCAGTATTTT. This sequence encodes CSARDTSPSLAGGFTSTDTQYF.

The chain carries TRBV20-1 and TRBJ2-7; 12 bases agree with TRBD2. Trimming at V came to 6 bases and at J to 3 bases, leaving 6 bases not matched to a gene. The CDR3 totals 14 residues. Looked up from germline, CDR1 is DFQATT and CDR2 is SNEGSKA (reference sequence). The CDR3 DNA is TGCAGTGCCATGACTAGCGGGGGCCTCTACGAGCAGTACTTC. Translation: CSAMTSGGLYEQYF.

This clonotype was counted at least ten times. The chain carries TRBV10-2 and TRBJ2-3; the D is unclear. With 6 bases removed from V and 0 bases from J, the gap between germline ends came to 10 bases. The germline gives CDR1 WSHSY, CDR2 SAAADI. This CDR3 comprises 14 residues. CDR3 loop: CASSRAESTDTQYF. As DNA, the CDR3 is TGCGCCAGCAGCCGTGCAGAGAGCACAGATACGCAGTATTTT.

The gene calls are TRBV27 and TRBJ2-7; D is unresolved. Trimming took off 8 bases at V and 6 bases at J, with 11 bases between the two ends. Germline-derived CDR1 and CDR2 are MNHEY and SMNVEV (reference sequence). The CDR3 has 11 amino acids. CDR3 nucleotide sequence: TGTGCCAGCGGTTCTACCTCCGAGCAGTACTTC. Amino acid sequence: CASGSTSEQYF.

The table lists this clonotype with a few counts. V usage is TRBV12-3 or TRBV12-4 and J usage is TRBJ2-7; 7 bases match TRBD1. Trimming at V came to 4 bases and at J to 5 bases, leaving 8 bases not matched to a gene. This CDR3 contains 14 residues. CDR3: CASSSQDRLHEQYF. In nucleotides, the CDR3 is TGTGCCAGCAGTTCTCAGGACAGGCTCCACGAGCAGTACTTC.

This clonotype was detected a few times. The CDR3 bases are TGCGCCAGCAGCTTGGACAGGGTTGTTTCTGGGGCCAACGTCCTGACTTTC. It is translated as CASSLDRVVSGANVLTF. The V gene is TRBV5-1, the J gene TRBJ2-6, with a weak D call TRBD1 (6 bases). The germline V gene has CDR1 SGHRS and CDR2 YFSETQ. V lost 0 bases, J lost 1 base, and 11 bases lay in between. This CDR3 spans 17 amino acids.

This chain links TRBV5-1 with TRBJ2-5, with unresolved D. CDR3 length equals 13 residues. Germline CDR1 SGHRS, CDR2 YFSETQ. The V gene lost 4 bases and the J gene lost 3 bases, with 10 bases spanning the gap. CDR3 amino acids: CASSQIYEETQYF. The CDR3 DNA is TGCGCCAGCAGCCAAATCTATGAAGAGACCCAGTACTTC.

The genes are TRBV27 and TRBJ2-7; 9 bases are shared with TRBD1. This CDR3 comprises 17 residues. The V and J ends lost 3 bases and 2 bases, in that order; junction bases with no gene match: 11. Germline CDR1 MNHEY, CDR2 SMNVEV (reference sequence). CDR3 nucleotides: TGTGCCAGCAGTTTTATCGCCGGGACAGGGCCAACCTACGAGCAGTACTTC. Its protein product is CASSFIAGTGPTYEQYF.

This clonotype was seen only a few times. V and J are TRBV3-1 and TRBJ2-7; the D gene could be TRBD1 or TRBD2 (5 bases each). Germline CDR1 LGHDT, CDR2 YNNKEL (reference sequence). The CDR3 has 13 amino acids. V was trimmed by 5 bases and J by 3 bases, leaving 11 bases between them. The CDR3 DNA sequence: TGTGCCAGCAGCTGGGGTGGGGGCTACGAGCAGTACTTC. It translates to CASSWGGGYEQYF.

The CDR3 DNA follows: TGTGCCAGCAGCTACGGGGGGGGCTACAATGAGCAGTTCTTC. Its protein product is CASSYGGGYNEQFF. The chain has TRBV6-6 and TRBJ2-1; 8 bases fit TRBD2. The CDR3 spans 14 residues. V dropped 6 bases and J dropped 3; count of bases not matched to a gene: 4. Germline CDR1 and CDR2: MNHNY and SVGAGI (reference sequence).

This chain uses TRBV7-3 with TRBJ1-3, with D unresolved. Germline V gene sequence: CDR1 SGHTA, CDR2 FQGTGA. The ends were cut back, 8 bases at V and 4 bases at J, with 15 bases in the middle. The length of the CDR3 is 14 residues. The DNA of the CDR3 is TGTGCCAGCTTACGGGCGGGCTACGGAAACACCATATATTTT. Translated: CASLRAGYGNTIYF.

There are many counts of this clonotype. The V call is TRBV6-5, the J call TRBJ2-1; tentatively, D is TRBD2 (6 bases). The CDR3 extends over 12 amino acids. Deletions cut 7 bases from V and 7 bases from J, with 11 bases between. From germline, CDR1 is MNHEY and CDR2 SVGAGI. CDR3 DNA: TGTGCCAGCACGGGAGATTGGAATGAGCAGTTCTTC. Translation: CASTGDWNEQFF.